The next 17 T cell receptor beta chains were all read from a single sample in a study of blood T cell repertoires in COVID-19. The data were produced by immunoSEQ multiplex PCR, yet TCRdb's version contains in-frame clones alone and is incomplete. The sample carries a few hundred thousand clones, 90% recorded once. The specimen sequenced was PBMCs or T cells enriched from blood (not recorded which). Every receptor here comes from a man aged 30 to 39 who had recovered from COVID-19.

The chain has TRBV2 and TRBJ2-3; 11 bases align to TRBD2. The CDR3 consists of 16 residues. The germline V gene has CDR1 SNHLY and CDR2 FYNNEI. With V trimmed by 6 bases and J by 6 bases, 11 bases remained unmatched. The DNA of the CDR3 is TGTGCCAGCAGGGCGTCGACTAGCGGGATAGGCGATACGCAGTATTTT. It specifies CASRASTSGIGDTQYF. Full variable domain (missing parts from reference TRBV2 and TRBJ2-3): EPEVTQTPSHQVTQMGQEVILRCVPISNHLYFYWYRQILGQKVEFLVSFYNNEISEKSEIFDDQFSVERPDGSNFTLKIRSTKLEDSAMYFCASRASTSGIGDTQYFGPGTRLTVL.

V gene TRBV4-3 combines with J gene TRBJ1-5; TRBD1 is a possible D gene (6 bases). Germline CDR1 and CDR2: LGHNA and YSLEER. The CDR3 contains 15 residues. V was pared by 0 bases and J by 7 bases, with 13 bases between. The CDR3 sequence: CASSQDPRGRQPQHF. Here the CDR3 DNA reads TGCGCCAGCAGCCAAGACCCCAGGGGTCGGCAGCCCCAGCATTTT.

The rearrangement uses TRBV20-1 and TRBJ1-2, with 7 bases matching TRBD1. Germline-derived CDR1 and CDR2 are DFQATT and SNEGSKA (reference sequence). Trimming removed 3 bases from V and 2 bases from J; junction bases left unmatched: 6. The CDR3 runs to 14 residues. Here the CDR3 reads CSASDRVLNYGYTF. CDR3 nucleotide sequence: TGCAGTGCTAGTGACAGGGTCCTCAACTATGGCTACACCTTC.

CDR3 residues: CASSLVGQANSPLHF. CDR3 coding DNA: TGTGCCAGCAGCTTAGTAGGACAGGCGAATTCACCCCTCCACTTT. The chain joins TRBV7-2 to TRBJ1-6; TRBD1 matches at 7 bases. Germline V gene sequence: CDR1 SGHTA, CDR2 FQGNSA. CDR3 size: 15 residues. The V and J ends lost 1 base and 7 bases, in that order; junction bases with no gene match: 4.

Only one count was recorded for this clone. The rearrangement joins TRBV30 to TRBJ1-1; TRBD1 is a possible D gene (6 bases). V gave up 8 bases and J gave up 0 bases, with 13 bases separating them. The CDR3 totals 13 residues. Germline CDR1 reads GTSNPN; CDR2 reads SVGIG (reference sequence). The CDR3 sequence: CARQERMNTEAFF. As DNA, the CDR3 is TGTGCCCGACAGGAAAGGATGAACACTGAAGCTTTCTTT.

The chain recombines TRBV6-2 or TRBV6-3 with TRBJ2-6; 10 nucleotides align to TRBD1. Per germline, CDR1 MNHEY and CDR2 SVGEGT. V was pared by 6 bases and J by 12 bases, with 8 bases of the junction left unmatched. The CDR3 has 14 amino acids. The chain's CDR3 is CASSLGQGLAVLTF. CDR3 nucleotides: TGTGCCAGCAGCCTGGGACAGGGGCTTGCCGTCCTGACTTTC.

V and J are TRBV7-2 and TRBJ2-3; D gene unclear. Trimming shortened V by 5 bases and J by 0 bases, and 18 bases separated the two germline ends. Germline lookup yields CDR1 SGHTA and CDR2 FQGNSA. CDR3 length equals 17 residues. CDR3: CASSHPEWQDSTDTQYF. CDR3 nucleotides: TGTGCCAGCAGCCACCCGGAATGGCAGGATAGCACAGATACGCAGTATTTT.

The V call is TRBV4-1, the J call TRBJ2-1; 8 nucleotides align to TRBD2. Per the germline V gene, CDR1 is MGHRA and CDR2 is YSYEKL. This CDR3 comprises 17 residues. Losses at the gene ends were 1 base for V and 4 bases for J; bases not matched to a gene: 9. Written as DNA, the CDR3 is TGCGCCAGCAGCCAAGGCGTAGCTAGCGGGCCTTACAATGAGCAGTTCTTC. This gives the protein CASSQGVASGPYNEQFF.

The CDR3 region has the DNA TGCGCCAGCAGCCAAGAACGGTTGGGGGACATTGGGACTGAAGCTTTCTTT. It is translated as CASSQERLGDIGTEAFF. V and J are TRBV4-1 and TRBJ1-1; D is perhaps TRBD1 (6 bases). V dropped 0 bases and J dropped 5 bases, with 19 bases sitting between them. CDR3 size: 17 residues. Germline lookup yields CDR1 MGHRA and CDR2 YSYEKL.

V is TRBV18 and J is TRBJ2-7, with D possibly matching TRBD1 (6 bases). From germline, CDR1 is KGHSH and CDR2 LQKENI. V shed 6 bases and J shed 0 bases, with 15 bases lying between them. The CDR3 totals 15 residues. CDR3 protein: CASSPRQASSYEQYF. DNA of the CDR3: TGTGCCAGCTCCCCGAGACAGGCTAGCTCCTACGAGCAGTACTTC.

Here the CDR3 DNA reads TGTGCCAGCAGCCTGAATTGGAGGTTAGATGCGCAGTTCTTC. It translates to CASSLNWRLDAQFF. The chain couples TRBV11-2 to TRBJ2-1; D possibly corresponds to TRBD2 (5 bases). CDR1 is SGHAT, CDR2 FQNNGV, per germline. The germline V and J ends were trimmed by 5 bases and 12 bases, with 20 bases remaining between them. This CDR3 region has 14 residues.

This sequence joins TRBV12-5 and TRBJ2-6, with D unresolved. The germline CDR1 and CDR2 sequences are LGHNT and FRNRAP. There are 14 residues in the CDR3. The V gene lost 3 bases and the J gene lost 2 bases, with 5 bases spanning the gap. Here the CDR3 DNA reads TGTGCTAGTGGTTTCACTCCTGGGGCCAACGTCCTGACTTTC. It translates to CASGFTPGANVLTF.

V usage is TRBV28 and J usage is TRBJ2-1; D may be TRBD2 (6 bases). V shed 4 bases and J shed 6 bases, with 10 bases lying between them. The CDR3 is made up of 13 amino acids. Germline V gene sequence: CDR1 MDHEN, CDR2 SYDVKM. This CDR3 is CASSWLARNEQFF. As DNA, the CDR3 is TGTGCCAGCAGTTGGCTAGCGCGCAATGAGCAGTTCTTC. The full variable domain, completed using reference TRBV28 and TRBJ2-1, is DVKVTQSSRYLVKRTGEKVFLECVQDMDHENMFWYRQDPGLGLRLIYFSYDVKMKEKGDIPEGYSVSREKKERFSLILESASTNQTSMYLCASSWLARNEQFFGPGTRLTVL.

The V and J genes are TRBV27 and TRBJ2-1; the D gene is possibly TRBD1 (5 bases). CDR3 length: 14 residues. V was trimmed by 2 bases and J by 9 bases, leaving 14 bases between them. CDR1 and CDR2 from the germline V gene are MNHEY and SMNVEV (reference sequence). The CDR3 is CASSLRAGHSEQFF. DNA of the CDR3: TGTGCCAGCAGTTTAAGGGCAGGACATAGTGAGCAGTTCTTC.

This clone has only one observation. V and J are TRBV2 and TRBJ1-5, with D possibly being TRBD1 (6 bases). In germline, CDR1 is SNHLY, CDR2 FYNNEI. Between the trimmed V and J ends, which lost 6 bases and 1 base, there was a span of 13 bases. CDR3 length: 15 amino acids. CDR3 protein: CASRKGVLSNQPQHF. The CDR3 coding sequence is TGTGCCAGCAGGAAGGGGGTGCTGAGCAATCAGCCCCAGCATTTT.

The chain recombines TRBV27 with TRBJ1-1, with D perhaps matching TRBD1 (5 bases). This CDR3 is 15 amino acids long. Germline-derived CDR1 and CDR2 are MNHEY and SMNVEV (reference sequence). The V and J ends lost 0 bases and 0 bases respectively, with 8 bases between them. This CDR3 reads CASSLSSGMNTEAFF. The CDR3 DNA follows: TGTGCCAGCAGTTTATCTTCAGGGATGAACACTGAAGCTTTCTTT.

The genes are TRBV2 and TRBJ1-2, with TRBD1 identical over 9 bases. This CDR3 has 14 amino acids. Looked up from germline, CDR1 is SNHLY and CDR2 is FYNNEI. The V gene end was trimmed by 6 bases and the J gene end by 5 bases; junction bases not matched to a gene: 7. For the CDR3, the DNA is TGTGCCAGCAGGGCAACGGGACAGGGATATGGCTACACCTTC. It yields the protein CASRATGQGYGYTF.